A single sample gave rise to the 8 T cell receptor beta chains below, sequenced in a study of blood T cell repertoires in COVID-19. The assay was immunoSEQ multiplex PCR, and TCRdb's table has in-frame clones only and misses some. The sample contains about 280,000 clones, under 90% of which appear only once. The sequenced material came from peripheral blood. The receptors stem from a man aged 50 to 59 with acute or convalescent COVID-19.

The chain combines TRBV27 with TRBJ1-2, with a weak D call TRBD1 (6 bases). The CDR3 totals 14 residues. With 5 bases removed from V and 6 bases from J, the gap between germline ends came to 16 bases. In germline, CDR1 is MNHEY, CDR2 SMNVEV (reference sequence). The CDR3 region has the DNA TGTGCCAGCAGTCTCCTGACCCCAGGGGATGGCTACACCTTC. Translating it yields CASSLLTPGDGYTF.

CDR3 residues: CASSQESRGRPANEKLFF. CDR3 sequence (DNA): TGCGCCAGCAGCCAAGAGTCCAGGGGGCGTCCCGCTAATGAAAAACTGTTTTTT. The chain couples TRBV4-1 to TRBJ1-4; 8 positions agree with TRBD1. The CDR3 has 18 residues. The germline gives CDR1 MGHRA, CDR2 YSYEKL. V was pared by 0 bases and J by 3 bases, with 9 bases of the junction left unmatched.

This rearrangement joins TRBV3-1 (or the pseudogene TRBV3-2) to TRBJ2-7; D uncertain. V was shortened by 4 bases and J by 3 bases, with 7 bases between the two germline ends. Germline CDR1 LGHDT, CDR2 YNNKEL (reference sequence). This CDR3 is built from 12 residues. CDR3 in DNA: TGTGCCAGCAGCCTTCGGAGCTACGAGCAGTACTTC. Translation gives CASSLRSYEQYF.

This clone turned up a few times. The same CDR3 arises from other DNA sequences in this sample as well. V gene TRBV7-3 combines with J gene TRBJ1-1; 8 bases match TRBD1. The V gene end was trimmed by 5 bases and the J gene end by 5 bases; junction bases not matched to a gene: 7. The CDR3 runs to 14 residues. Germline-derived CDR1 and CDR2 are SGHTA and FQGTGA. CDR3 sequence: CASSPGTGGTEAFF. As DNA, the CDR3 is TGTGCCAGCAGCCCCGGGACAGGAGGAACTGAAGCTTTCTTT.

Worth noting for this clone: One end of the junction varies from germline; a read error may be responsible. The chain carries TRBV11-2 and TRBJ2-2, with unresolved D. The germline gives CDR1 SGHAT, CDR2 FQNNGV. The CDR3 runs 13 residues. CDR3 nucleotides: TGTGCCAGCACCTTAAAGCCGGGCGGGGAGCTGTTTTTT. It is translated as CASTLKPGGELFF.

This clone has more than one count but fewer than ten. The chain recombines TRBV10-3 with TRBJ1-1; D perhaps matches TRBD1 (5 bases). Looked up from germline, CDR1 is ENHRY and CDR2 is SYGVKD. Deletions cut 1 base from V and 4 bases from J, with 19 bases between. CDR3 size: 17 residues. DNA of the CDR3: TGTGCCATCAGTGAGTTCGTAGGGAAGGGGATGAGCACTGAAGCTTTCTTT. This gives the protein CAISEFVGKGMSTEAFF.

The V and J genes are TRBV19 and TRBJ1-6, with D uncertain. The CDR3 contains 16 residues. In germline, CDR1 is LNHDA, CDR2 SQIVND (reference sequence). The V gene lost 1 base and the J gene lost 6 bases, with 13 bases spanning the gap. The CDR3 nucleotides are TGTGCCAGTAGTATAGGGTCGGGAGAGGTTAATTCACCCCTCCACTTT. The encoded protein is CASSIGSGEVNSPLHF.

The J gene is TRBJ2-2, the V gene TRBV27, with TRBD2 matching 7 bases. Germline CDR1 MNHEY, CDR2 SMNVEV (reference sequence). The CDR3 contains 13 residues. The V segment lost 4 bases and the J segment 4 bases; nucleotides outside the gene matches: 0. CDR3 sequence: CASSWGGTGELFF. As DNA, the CDR3 is TGTGCCAGCAGTTGGGGGGGCACCGGGGAGCTGTTTTTT.